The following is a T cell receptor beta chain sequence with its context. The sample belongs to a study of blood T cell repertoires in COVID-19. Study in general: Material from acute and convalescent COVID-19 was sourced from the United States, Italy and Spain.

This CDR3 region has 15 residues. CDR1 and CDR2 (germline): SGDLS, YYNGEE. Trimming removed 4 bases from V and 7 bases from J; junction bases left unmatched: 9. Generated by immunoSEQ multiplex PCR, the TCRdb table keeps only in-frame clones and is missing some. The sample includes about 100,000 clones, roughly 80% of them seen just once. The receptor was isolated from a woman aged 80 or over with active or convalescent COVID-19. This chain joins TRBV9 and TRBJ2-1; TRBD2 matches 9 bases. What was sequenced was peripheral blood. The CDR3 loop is CASSPSPAGGNEQFF. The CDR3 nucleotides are TGTGCCAGCAGCCCCAGCCCAGCGGGAGGTAATGAGCAGTTCTTC.